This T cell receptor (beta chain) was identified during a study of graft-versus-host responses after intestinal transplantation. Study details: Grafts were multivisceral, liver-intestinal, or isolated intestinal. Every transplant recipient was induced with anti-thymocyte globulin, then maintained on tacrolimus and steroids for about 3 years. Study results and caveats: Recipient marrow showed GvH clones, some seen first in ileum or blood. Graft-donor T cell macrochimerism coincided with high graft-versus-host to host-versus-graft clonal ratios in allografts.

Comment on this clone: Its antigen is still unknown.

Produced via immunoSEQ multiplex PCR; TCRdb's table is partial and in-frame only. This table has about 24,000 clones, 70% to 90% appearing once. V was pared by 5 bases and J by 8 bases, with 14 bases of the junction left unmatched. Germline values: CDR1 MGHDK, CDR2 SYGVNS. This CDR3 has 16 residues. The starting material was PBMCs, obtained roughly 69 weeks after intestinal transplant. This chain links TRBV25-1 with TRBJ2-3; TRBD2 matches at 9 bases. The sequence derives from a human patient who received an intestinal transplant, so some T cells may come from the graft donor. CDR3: CASSPSGTSSVGTQYF. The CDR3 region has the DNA TGTGCCAGCAGTCCCTCCGGGACTAGCTCTGTAGGTACGCAGTATTTT.